This TCR beta chain was retrieved from a study of T cells after yellow fever vaccination. This CDR3 is 14 amino acids long. Germline CDR1 SGHTA, CDR2 FQGTGA. Trimming cost V 3 bases and J 1 base, with 9 bases left between them. TCRdb used MiXCR to reprocess the 5' RACE reads, holding one entry per CDR3 protein. The sample lists about 350,000 distinct CDR3 sequences, approximately 10% occurring once. This clonotype was seen a few times. The sample was PBMCs, taken on the day of the first yellow fever vaccination. V is TRBV7-3 and J is TRBJ1-1; tentative D call: TRBD1 (5 bases). The receptor was derived from a man between 18 and 35 years old who received the YFV17D yellow fever vaccine. The CDR3 reads CASSLGTENTEAFF. The CDR3 coding sequence is TGTGCCAGCAGCTTGGGGACGGAGAACACTGAAGCTTTCTTT.